This T cell receptor beta chain is drawn from a study of shared clonotypes between healthy human individuals. This CDR3 has 14 residues. Trimming shortened V by 4 bases and J by 2 bases, and 11 bases separated the two germline ends. From germline, CDR1 is SGHKS and CDR2 YYEKEE (reference sequence). The donors, healthy adults who were HIV-negative, had experienced no recent acute infections or vaccinations. TCRdb's copy holds only in-frame clones and misses some; the assay was immunoSEQ multiplex PCR. Of fewer than 550,000 clones in the sample, almost 80% were seen once. V and J are TRBV5-5 and TRBJ2-3, with D hard to call. This receptor was identified in a woman aged 40 to 50 in good health. Some clones in this sample may be carry-over from other donors' samples. The sequenced sample was PBMCs. CDR3 sequence: CASSLDGYTDTQYF. CDR3 DNA sequence: TGTGCCAGCAGCCTGGACGGATACACAGATACGCAGTATTTT.